This is a list of T cell receptor beta chains from one sample in a study of blood T cell repertoires in COVID-19. TCRdb keeps only in-frame clones here, not all; method: immunoSEQ multiplex PCR. The sample includes approximately 47,000 clones, 85% of them seen just once. The sequenced sample consisted of peripheral blood. Receptor source: a woman aged 55-70 years with acute or convalescent COVID-19. Each CDR3 is given without its conserved first and last residue.

v_call: TRBV5-1; cdr3_length: 13; j_call: TRBJ2-5; cdr3_aa: ASSLVISGQETQY
v_call: TRBV7-8; cdr3_length: 12; j_call: TRBJ1-1; cdr3_aa: ASGGGGLNTEAF
v_call: TRBV5-1; cdr3_length: 12; j_call: TRBJ1-6; cdr3_aa: ASSLDRAGSPLH
v_call: TRBV7-2; cdr3_length: 13; j_call: TRBJ1-1; cdr3_aa: ASSLVFQGDTEAF
v_call: TRBV5-6; cdr3_length: 13; j_call: TRBJ1-1; cdr3_aa: ASSLYGVINTEAF
v_call: TRBV6-5; cdr3_length: 11; j_call: TRBJ1-2; cdr3_aa: ASSWTGNYGYT
v_call: TRBV29-1; cdr3_length: 13; j_call: TRBJ1-1; cdr3_aa: SVSHMGQQNTEAF
v_call: TRBV2; cdr3_length: 13; j_call: TRBJ1-3; cdr3_aa: ASSAQPYAGNTIY
v_call: TRBV7-2; cdr3_length: 10; j_call: TRBJ2-1; cdr3_aa: ASSPEGYEQF
v_call: TRBV3-1/TRBV3-2; cdr3_length: 11; j_call: TRBJ2-7; cdr3_aa: ASSQDPGYEQY
v_call: TRBV13; cdr3_length: 13; j_call: TRBJ2-1; cdr3_aa: ASSLGGQGGNEQF
v_call: TRBV3-1/TRBV3-2; cdr3_length: 13; j_call: TRBJ2-3; cdr3_aa: ASSPGGQGTDTQY
v_call: TRBV27; cdr3_length: 11; j_call: TRBJ2-2; cdr3_aa: ASSLWRTGELF
v_call: TRBV5-8; cdr3_length: 13; j_call: TRBJ2-2; cdr3_aa: ASSTGLLNTGELF
v_call: TRBV5-4; cdr3_length: 11; j_call: TRBJ2-5; cdr3_aa: ASSKTGAQTQY
v_call: TRBV7-3; cdr3_length: 13; j_call: TRBJ2-3; cdr3_aa: ASSLSRASTDTQY
v_call: TRBV5-4; cdr3_length: 14; j_call: TRBJ2-3; cdr3_aa: ASSSGLAGDGDTQY
v_call: TRBV18; cdr3_length: 13; j_call: TRBJ2-7; cdr3_aa: ASSLGTGLPYEQY
v_call: TRBV6-5; cdr3_length: 12; j_call: TRBJ1-1; cdr3_aa: ASRDGGLEAEAF
v_call: TRBV11-2; cdr3_length: 14; j_call: TRBJ2-7; cdr3_aa: ASRPIGAGGPYEQY
v_call: TRBV25-1; cdr3_length: 13; j_call: TRBJ1-2; cdr3_aa: ASSEYGREAYGYT
v_call: TRBV7-2; cdr3_length: 10; j_call: TRBJ1-1; cdr3_aa: ASSLGATEAF
v_call: TRBV5-1; cdr3_length: 13; j_call: TRBJ2-1; cdr3_aa: ASSFGDSSYNEQF
v_call: TRBV27; cdr3_length: 16; j_call: TRBJ2-1; cdr3_aa: ASRLRGTSGSSYNEQF
v_call: TRBV11-3; cdr3_length: 11; j_call: TRBJ2-1; cdr3_aa: ASSSLAVDEQF
v_call: TRBV11-1; cdr3_length: 13; j_call: TRBJ2-4; cdr3_aa: ASSKNLGQSDIQY
v_call: TRBV10-3; cdr3_length: 11; j_call: TRBJ1-5; cdr3_aa: AAHQGQNQPQH
v_call: TRBV11-2; cdr3_length: 14; j_call: TRBJ2-7; cdr3_aa: ASSLEPDSAIYEQY
v_call: TRBV3-1/TRBV3-2; cdr3_length: 12; j_call: TRBJ2-7; cdr3_aa: ASSQEGRPYEQY
v_call: TRBV25-1; cdr3_length: 15; j_call: TRBJ2-4; cdr3_aa: ASSDPGGGQAKNIQY
v_call: TRBV18; cdr3_length: 14; j_call: TRBJ2-7; cdr3_aa: ASSPLTTGTGYEQY
v_call: TRBV5-1; cdr3_length: 13; j_call: TRBJ2-1; cdr3_aa: ASSLGLAESGEQF
v_call: TRBV3-1/TRBV3-2; cdr3_length: 11; j_call: TRBJ1-5; cdr3_aa: ASSRASNQPQH
v_call: TRBV5-1; cdr3_length: 10; j_call: TRBJ2-1; cdr3_aa: ASSLAGAEQF
v_call: TRBV5-1; cdr3_length: 15; j_call: TRBJ2-3; cdr3_aa: ASSADLAGGATDTQY
v_call: TRBV2; cdr3_length: 12; j_call: TRBJ2-7; cdr3_aa: ASKTEAPADEQY
v_call: TRBV21-1; cdr3_length: 14; j_call: TRBJ2-5; cdr3_aa: AILYLTSGERETQY
v_call: TRBV7-8; cdr3_length: 13; j_call: TRBJ2-7; cdr3_aa: ASSLLPGRAVEQY